What follows are 18 T cell receptor beta chains derived from one specimen sequenced in a study of Ad26.COV2.S vaccination and SARS-CoV-2 variants. Clones were sequenced by immunoSEQ multiplex PCR, and TCRdb holds only the in-frame ones, with some missing. This table holds some 340,000 clones, about 85% found once. The treatment denotes: approximately 18 received Ad26.COV2.S at low or high dose, single or two shots; roughly five received placebo; per-sample allocation not given. Sampling took place 63 days after the first vaccine or placebo injection. Material: peripheral blood, obtained in a trial of Ad26.COV2.S vaccine versus placebo. The receptors come from a person between 18 and 59 years old who received the Ad26.COV2.S COVID-19 vaccine or a placebo.

The chain joins TRBV7-3 to TRBJ2-5; 10 nucleotides align to TRBD1. This CDR3 is 15 amino acids long. Germline V gene data show CDR1 as SGHTA and CDR2 as FQGTGA. Losses at the gene ends were 5 bases for V and 1 base for J; bases not matched to a gene: 4. DNA of the CDR3: TGTGCCAGCAGCCGGGACAGGGGATCCCAAGAGACCCAGTACTTC. This sequence encodes CASSRDRGSQETQYF.

J is TRBJ1-2 and V is TRBV9; D possibly corresponds to TRBD1 (6 bases). Between the trimmed V and J ends, which lost 5 bases and 6 bases, there was a span of 14 bases. The CDR3 totals 13 residues. Germline lookup yields CDR1 SGDLS and CDR2 YYNGEE. CDR3 DNA sequence: TGTGCCAGCAGTACAGGGACTTGGGATGGCTACACCTTC. Translated, it gives CASSTGTWDGYTF.

This clone was recorded a few times. This chain uses TRBV12-3 or TRBV12-4 with TRBJ2-7; 9 positions agree with TRBD1. J lost 4 bases, V lost 11 bases, and 6 bases had no gene match. CDR3 length: 12 amino acids. CDR3 DNA sequence: TGTGCCCCCCGGGACAGGGCTTACGAGCAGTACTTC. This gives the protein CAPRDRAYEQYF.

This chain joins TRBV5-1 and TRBJ1-1; TRBD1 might be the D (5 bases). Deletions cut 4 bases from V and 1 base from J, with 11 bases between. The CDR3 runs to 14 residues. The germline V gene has CDR1 SGHRS and CDR2 YFSETQ. CDR3 nucleotides: TGCGCCAGCAGCCCTTTCGGGGGGAACACTGAAGCTTTCTTT. It codes for CASSPFGGNTEAFF. The variable domain in full, with the rest retrieved from reference TRBV5-1 and TRBJ1-1, is KAGVTQTPRYLIKTRGQQVTLSCSPISGHRSVSWYQQTPGQGLQFLFEYFSETQRNKGNFPGRFSGRQFSNSRSEMNVSTLELGDSALYLCASSPFGGNTEAFFGQGTRLTVV.

V usage is TRBV11-2 and J usage is TRBJ1-1, with D hard to call. The CDR3 spans 14 residues. V was cut by 1 base and J by 4 bases, with 10 bases left in between. Per the germline V gene, CDR1 is SGHAT and CDR2 is FQNNGV. CDR3 in amino acids: CASSLVGSFTEAFF. The CDR3 DNA reads as TGTGCCAGCAGCTTAGTTGGCAGTTTCACTGAAGCTTTCTTT.

Of note for this clone: This CDR3 is also generated by other DNA sequences in the sample. V is TRBV6-5 and J is TRBJ1-2; 11 bases align to TRBD1. Trimming at V came to 5 bases and at J to 5 bases, leaving 1 base not matched to a gene. Germline V lookup: CDR1 MNHEY, CDR2 SVGAGI. The length of the CDR3 is 13 residues. The CDR3: CASSRDRGYGYTF. The CDR3 DNA follows: TGTGCCAGCAGTAGGGACAGGGGGTATGGCTACACCTTC.

The V gene is TRBV4-2, the J gene TRBJ1-3, with D possibly TRBD1 on 5 matching bases. Trimming shortened V by 2 bases and J by 7 bases, and 12 bases separated the two germline ends. This CDR3 contains 14 residues. Germline V gene lookup returns CDR1 LGHNA and CDR2 YNFKEQ. The CDR3 coding sequence is TGTGCCAGCAGCCAACGCCGCGAGGGGAACACCATATATTTT. Translating gives CASSQRREGNTIYF.

A word on this clone: One end of the junction is discordant with germline, which a read error may explain. The chain carries TRBV6-1 and TRBJ2-1, with 8 bases identical to TRBD1. There are 15 residues in the CDR3. The germline V gene encodes CDR1 MNHNS and CDR2 SASEGT. Written as DNA, the CDR3 is TGTGCCAGCAGGGAAGACAGGGGAAGCTACAATGAGCAGTTCTTC. It is translated as CASREDRGSYNEQFF.

The V and J genes are TRBV4-1 and TRBJ2-5, with D perhaps given as TRBD1 or TRBD2 (5 bases each). The CDR3 has 16 residues. The germline V gene has CDR1 MGHRA and CDR2 YSYEKL. V was pared by 1 base and J by 4 bases, with 16 bases between. The CDR3, as DNA: TGCGCCAGCAGCCAAGGGGCAGCCTCTGGGGGAGAGACCCAGTACTTC. As protein: CASSQGAASGGETQYF.

This clone was seen only once. This sequence joins TRBV15 and TRBJ1-2, with D possibly being TRBD1 (6 bases). Germline assignment: CDR1 LNHNV and CDR2 YYDKDF (reference sequence). Trimming took off 0 bases at V and 5 bases at J, with 13 bases between the two ends. The CDR3 spans 15 residues. The CDR3 spells CATSRDRGGSYGYTF. In nucleotides, the CDR3 is TGTGCCACCAGCAGAGATAGAGGGGGTTCATATGGCTACACCTTC.

This clone was seen just once. The chain links TRBV5-1 to TRBJ1-1; no definite D call. Germline V gene sequence: CDR1 SGHRS, CDR2 YFSETQ. V was clipped by 6 bases and J by 4 bases, with 22 bases between them. The CDR3 has 16 residues. The CDR3 spells CASTTQRAGLGTEAFF. The CDR3 DNA reads as TGCGCCAGCACCACCCAAAGGGCGGGGTTGGGCACTGAAGCTTTCTTT.

The chain links TRBV20-1 to TRBJ1-5, with 8 bases identical to TRBD1. Germline CDR1 is DFQATT and CDR2 is SNEGSKA (reference sequence). The CDR3 contains 16 residues. After removal of 3 bases from V and 2 bases from J, the junction contained 9 bases not matched to a gene. CDR3 sequence reads: CSASGQGAGGNQPQHF. As DNA, the CDR3 is TGCAGTGCTAGTGGCCAGGGGGCCGGGGGCAATCAGCCCCAGCATTTT.

The V and J genes are TRBV2 and TRBJ2-2, with D possibly matching TRBD1 (6 bases). The V end lost 3 bases, the J end lost 3 bases, and 11 bases lay between the germline ends. Germline V gene sequence: CDR1 SNHLY, CDR2 FYNNEI. The CDR3 is 15 residues long. This CDR3 reads CASSDWGRHTGELFF. In DNA, the CDR3 is TGTGCCAGCAGTGATTGGGGGCGGCACACCGGGGAGCTGTTTTTT.

On this clone itself: Within the sample, other DNA sequences also encode this same CDR3. The V call is TRBV28, the J call TRBJ2-7, with TRBD2 as a possible D gene (6 bases). V was shortened by 8 bases and J by 4 bases, with 12 bases between the two germline ends. This CDR3 comprises 12 residues. Germline loops: CDR1 MDHEN, CDR2 SYDVKM. CDR3 residues: CASGGLHYEQYF. CDR3 nucleotide sequence: TGTGCCAGCGGGGGACTTCATTACGAGCAGTACTTC.

In this sample, this clone turned up once. The V and J genes are TRBV5-1 and TRBJ2-1; D is undetermined. The V end lost 2 bases, the J end lost 7 bases, and 4 bases lay between the germline ends. CDR3 length equals 11 residues. From germline, CDR1 is SGHRS and CDR2 YFSETQ. The CDR3, as DNA: TGCGCCAGCAGCTTTCATAATGAGCAGTTCTTC. Residues: CASSFHNEQFF.

CDR3 residues: CASSELSRDSGQNTEAFF. CDR3 bases: TGTGCCAGCAGCGAACTAAGCCGGGACAGCGGGCAGAACACTGAAGCTTTCTTT. The chain employs TRBV6-1 and TRBJ1-1; 7 bases fit TRBD1. The germline V gene encodes CDR1 MNHNS and CDR2 SASEGT. CDR3 length: 18 residues. V was clipped by 6 bases and J by 1 base; unmatched bases: 17.

The V call is TRBV28, the J call TRBJ1-4, with 9 nucleotides matching TRBD1. The germline V gene has CDR1 MDHEN and CDR2 SYDVKM. This CDR3 is built from 16 residues. V trimming: 5 bases; J trimming: 8 bases; junction bases outside the gene matches: 12. The chain's CDR3 is CASSNPGQGLEEKLFF. The DNA of the CDR3 is TGTGCCAGCAGTAACCCGGGACAGGGTCTCGAGGAAAAACTGTTTTTT.

Notes on this clone: One base away lies a much larger clone, so this may be a sequencing read error. The same CDR3 can be traced to other DNA sequences in this sample. The chain carries TRBV20-1 and TRBJ1-1, with no clear D. V dropped 6 bases and J dropped 1 base, with 6 bases sitting between them. This CDR3 spans 11 amino acids. Germline lookup yields CDR1 DFQATT and CDR2 SNEGSKA (reference sequence). CDR3 DNA: TGCAGTGCGCGACAGAACACTGAAGCTTTCTTT. Translating gives CSARQNTEAFF.